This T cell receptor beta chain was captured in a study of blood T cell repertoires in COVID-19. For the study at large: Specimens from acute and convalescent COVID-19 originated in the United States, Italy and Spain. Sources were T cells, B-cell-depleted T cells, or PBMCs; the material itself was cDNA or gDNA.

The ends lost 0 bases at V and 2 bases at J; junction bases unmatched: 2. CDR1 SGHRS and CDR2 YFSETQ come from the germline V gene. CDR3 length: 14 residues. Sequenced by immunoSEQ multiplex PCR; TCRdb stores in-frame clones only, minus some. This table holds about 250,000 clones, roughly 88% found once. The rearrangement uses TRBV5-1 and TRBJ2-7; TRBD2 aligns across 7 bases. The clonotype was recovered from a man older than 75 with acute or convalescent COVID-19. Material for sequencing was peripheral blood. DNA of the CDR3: TGCGCCAGCAGCTTGGGAGCGGGAACCTACGAGCAGTACTTC. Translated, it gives CASSLGAGTYEQYF.